This TCR beta chain derives from a study of blood T cell repertoires in COVID-19 (dated by TCRdb to about 2020). Study-wide context: Collaborator samples came from the United States, Italy and Spain and covered acute and convalescent phases of COVID-19. The material from the prospective study consisted of cDNA or gDNA derived from T cells, B-cell-depleted T cells, or PBMCs. The dataset comprised deeply sampled blood TCRbeta repertoires from subjects exposed to, actively infected with, or recovered from COVID-19. The repertoires were released in a freely available public database meant as a resource for research on the immune response to SARS-CoV-2. Samples were obtained from the ongoing ImmuneRACE study (first 160 participants) and from about 1,300 subjects provided by 6 global collaborators. Nearly every sample came with metadata listing a de-identified subject ID, COVID-19 status, age in years and sex. Where HLA class I and class II types were available, the types were taken from metadata supplied by the sample provider, not from assay-based typing.

This clone was seen only a few times. Its antigen is currently not known. One base away there is no much larger clone; base qualities are not given. TCRbeta CDR3 regions were amplified from genomic DNA by means of the immunoSEQ Assay, a bias-controlled multiplex PCR. For the original study's pipeline: The number of nucleated cells in each sample was estimated by amplification of reference gene primers within the assay. To quantify the absolute abundance of each unique TCRbeta CDR3 rearrangement, sequence reads were collapsed and filtered. Productive Simpson clonality was computed per sample as the square root of Simpson's diversity index over productive rearrangements. TCRdb re-hosts the immuneACCESS table, in-frame sequences only. Its copies lack some clones; in the studies checked, an unresolved V gene accounts for under half of them, and the cause for the rest is not known. V, J and clone size are taken as reported in that table, and D and trimming were inferred from the DNA itself. The sample table records fewer than 250,000 clones; 84% of these occur just once. About 8% of the sample belongs to the ten largest clones.

The collaborating institutions used their own protocols to collect whole blood in K2EDTA tubes. For TCRbeta analysis, collaborators shipped samples as frozen whole blood, isolated PBMCs, or DNA extracted from either of those sample types. The germline V gene encodes CDR1 ENHRY and CDR2 SYGVKD. The CDR3, cysteine through phenylalanine, is 21 amino acids long. Only the CDR3 portion is preserved as DNA: 63 bases, with reading frame beginning at the first base. V is cut back by 0 bases and J by 2 bases, with 15 bases in the junction unmatched. Summary of the overall study and its limitations: The amount of clinical and demographic metadata varied by source and participant and was provided uncurated.

Specimen: peripheral blood. The receptor was derived from a woman in her 50s with active or convalescent COVID-19. The chain joins TRBV10-3 to TRBJ2-5, and 13 junction bases match TRBD2. The CDR3 loop reads CAISESDWRTGLAGSQETQYF. The DNA sequence follows: TGTGCCATCAGTGAGTCGGACTGGCGAACGGGACTAGCGGGGAGTCAAGAGACCCAGTACTTC.